Reported below is one TCR beta chain. The antigen is unknown. Trimming left V 5 bases short and J 3 bases short, with 18 bases between. Germline values: CDR1 SGHRS, CDR2 YFSETQ. This CDR3 is built from 16 residues. These data are taken from a study of CD8 T cells in ankylosing spondylitis. Findings and limits, study-wide: Clones tied to disease were said to be significantly enriched in matched ankylosing spondylitis synovial fluid. A TCR beta motif of eight or nine highly homologous variants seemed to mark ankylosing spondylitis blood.

A single record per CDR3 protein comes from TCRdb applying MiXCR to the 5' RACE reads. This sample carries 650,000 to 800,000 distinct CDR3 sequences, under 20% of them seen once, and the ten largest clones take about 20%. The sequence came from a male donor with ankylosing spondylitis. Sequenced sample: blood, either unsorted or a sorted T cell fraction (not recorded which). The V call is TRBV5-1, the J call TRBJ1-5; a weak D match, TRBD1 (5 bases). CDR3 in amino acids: CASSGGGEGVNQPQHF. The CDR3, as DNA: TGCGCCAGCAGTGGGGGAGGGGAAGGGGTCAATCAGCCCCAGCATTTT.